The 16 T cell receptor beta chains presented below share a single source sample, sequenced in a study of T-cell reconstitution after alpha-beta-depleted transplantation in children (dated by TCRdb to the mid-2010s). Libraries were made using PCR. The instrument was an Illumina HiSeq 2500. TCR library preparation used molecular barcoding, with unique molecular identifiers applied to normalize quantification of the TCRbeta repertoire. TCRdb took the public reads, trimmed them with fastp at Q25, ran MiXCR for clone calling and kept in-frame beta chains. Each CDR3 protein appears once, grouped with its most common genes and DNA. The sample profile shows some 260,000 distinct CDR3 sequences; about 24% of them were found once. The ten largest account for about 5% of the sample. Sample treatment or condition, as interpreted from the label and publication: allogeneic hematopoietic cell transplantation with graft depleted of TCRalphabeta T cells and CD19 B cells.

This specimen was PBMCs, mostly from graft donor cells, taken 360 days after TCRalphabeta/CD19-depleted stem cell transplant. These receptors were taken from a female patient aged 2 to 10 who had a stem cell transplant for congenital amegakaryocytic thrombocytopenia, so the T cells may come from the graft donor.

This clonotype was picked up many times. The gene calls are TRBV20-1 and TRBJ1-5, with D possibly TRBD1 on 6 matching bases. Germline V lookup: CDR1 DFQATT, CDR2 SNEGSKA (reference sequence). The CDR3 length is 14 residues. The ends were cut back, 3 bases at V and 4 bases at J, with 13 bases in the middle. The CDR3 region has the DNA TGCAGTGCTAGTCGTCCGGACAGAAATCAGCCCCAGCATTTT. Translating it yields CSASRPDRNQPQHF.

Only a few counts were recorded for this clonotype. V gene TRBV7-2 combines with J gene TRBJ2-2, with a tentative D call TRBD1 (5 bases). Germline CDR1 reads SGHTA; CDR2 reads FQGNSA. Trimming left V 5 bases short and J 1 base short, with 17 bases between. The CDR3 is 17 residues long. The CDR3 sequence is CASSTLRWGLNTGELFF. The DNA for the CDR3 is TGTGCCAGCAGCACCTTACGATGGGGCTTGAACACCGGGGAGCTGTTTTTT.

This clonotype was counted between two and nine times. The chain combines TRBV2 with TRBJ2-3; 12 nucleotides match TRBD2. The CDR3 length is 13 residues. V lost 7 bases to trimming and J lost 6 bases; unmatched junction nucleotides: 2. Germline V gene sequence: CDR1 SNHLY, CDR2 FYNNEI. CDR3 sequence (DNA): TGTGCCAGCACTAGCGGGAGGGCTGATACGCAGTATTTT. Its protein is CASTSGRADTQYF.

There are many counts of this clonotype. The chain joins TRBV29-1 to TRBJ2-5; 7 bases map to TRBD2. CDR1 is SQVTM, CDR2 ANQGSEA, per germline. V lost 4 bases, J lost 3 bases, and 5 bases stayed unmatched. The CDR3 extends over 13 amino acids. CDR3 residues: CSVAWLAEETQYF. The CDR3 DNA reads TGCAGCGTTGCTTGGCTAGCGGAAGAGACCCAGTACTTC.

The chain has TRBV12-3 or TRBV12-4 and TRBJ2-1, with D maybe TRBD2 (5 bases). The CDR3 runs 11 residues. V gave up 3 bases and J gave up 9 bases, with 6 bases separating them. The CDR3 region has the DNA TGTGCCAGCAGTTTCGGAGGTGAGCAGTTCTTC. Amino acids: CASSFGGEQFF.

This clonotype was observed a few times. The V and J genes are TRBV4-1 and TRBJ2-7; 9 bases are shared with TRBD1. CDR1 and CDR2 from the germline V gene are MGHRA and YSYEKL. J lost 5 bases, V lost 4 bases, and 6 bases had no gene match. The CDR3 sequence is 14 residues long. The CDR3, as DNA: TGCGCCAGCAGCCCCCGGGACAGGGACCACGAGCAGTACTTC. Translating gives CASSPRDRDHEQYF.

This clonotype was seen more than once but under ten times. The J gene is TRBJ2-7, the V gene TRBV12-3 or TRBV12-4; TRBD1 is a possible D gene (6 bases). Trimming stripped 5 bases from V and 10 bases from J, with 18 bases between. This CDR3 spans 13 amino acids. CDR3 DNA sequence: TGTGCCAGCAGTCCAAACCGGGACACCCCCCAGTACTTC. Its protein is CASSPNRDTPQYF.

The chain carries TRBV4-1 and TRBJ1-4; D may be TRBD1 (5 bases). The CDR3 is made up of 14 amino acids. The V and J ends lost 4 bases and 8 bases respectively, with 14 bases between them. Germline V lookup: CDR1 MGHRA, CDR2 YSYEKL. CDR3 nucleotides: TGCGCCAGCAGCCCCCGGGGGTTGCAGGAAAAACTGTTTTTT. Translation gives CASSPRGLQEKLFF.

This clonotype has a handful of counts. The chain carries TRBV7-3 and TRBJ1-3; TRBD1 might be the D (6 bases). CDR1 and CDR2 (germline): SGHTA, FQGTGA. The CDR3 spans 14 residues. V dropped 5 bases and J dropped 2 bases, with 10 bases sitting between them. The CDR3: CASSASGAGNTIYF. The CDR3 DNA sequence: TGTGCCAGCAGCGCCTCAGGGGCTGGAAACACCATATATTTT.

Only a few counts were recorded for this clonotype. J is TRBJ2-4 and V is TRBV12-3 or TRBV12-4; D might be TRBD2 (7 bases). V was cut by 2 bases and J by 6 bases, with 14 bases left in between. This CDR3 comprises 15 residues. The CDR3 bases are TGTGCCAGCAGTTTAAGACGGGGGGCTGGAAACATTCAGTACTTC. Its protein is CASSLRRGAGNIQYF.

This chain joins TRBV6-2 or TRBV6-3 and TRBJ2-6; D unclear. CDR1 and CDR2 from the germline V gene are MNHEY and SVGEGT. There are 20 residues in the CDR3. The V end lost 7 bases, the J end lost 0 bases, and 25 bases lay between the germline ends. CDR3 region: CASISLSTFPASSGANVLTF. CDR3 nucleotides: TGTGCCAGCATCAGCCTTAGTACCTTCCCCGCCAGCTCTGGGGCCAACGTCCTGACTTTC.

This clonotype has more than one count but fewer than ten. V usage is TRBV5-1 and J usage is TRBJ2-2, with TRBD2 matching over 7 bases. The ends lost 2 bases at V and 2 bases at J; junction bases unmatched: 12. CDR1 is SGHRS, CDR2 YFSETQ, per germline. This CDR3 is built from 18 residues. In DNA, the CDR3 is TGCGCCAGCAGCTTTCTTCCGGGAGCGGGGAGAAACACCGGGGAGCTGTTTTTT. It yields the protein CASSFLPGAGRNTGELFF.

The V gene is TRBV7-9, the J gene TRBJ2-5, with 7 bases identical to TRBD1. This CDR3 has 16 residues. Trimming took 2 bases from V and 2 from J; bases not matched to a gene: 8. Germline assignment: CDR1 SEHNR and CDR2 FQNEAQ (reference sequence). CDR3 in DNA: TGTGCCAGCAGCTTAAGGCAATCGGGACAGCAAGAGACCCAGTACTTC. Translation gives CASSLRQSGQQETQYF.

This sequence joins TRBV7-2 and TRBJ1-1; D perhaps matches TRBD1 (6 bases). Germline values: CDR1 SGHTA, CDR2 FQGNSA. This CDR3 contains 15 residues. V lost 1 base and J 3 bases, leaving 12 bases between the germline ends. CDR3 loop: CASSLEGTKYTEAFF. CDR3 sequence (DNA): TGTGCCAGCAGCTTAGAAGGGACAAAGTACACTGAAGCTTTCTTT.

This chain connects TRBV5-1 to TRBJ1-2, with TRBD1 identical over 8 bases. CDR1 and CDR2 from the germline V gene are SGHRS and YFSETQ. The CDR3 runs to 14 residues. Trimming removed 2 bases from V and 5 bases from J; junction bases left unmatched: 5. The CDR3 loop is CASSFGQGRYGYTF. DNA of the CDR3: TGCGCCAGCAGCTTCGGACAGGGAAGGTATGGCTACACCTTC.

The rearrangement uses TRBV28 and TRBJ2-1, with D unclear. This CDR3 has 15 amino acids. In germline, CDR1 is MDHEN, CDR2 SYDVKM. Trimming cost V 2 bases and J 2 bases, with 10 bases left between them. The CDR3 DNA reads TGTGCCAGCAGTTTAAGGATTGGCACCTACAATGAGCAGTTCTTC. Translating it yields CASSLRIGTYNEQFF.